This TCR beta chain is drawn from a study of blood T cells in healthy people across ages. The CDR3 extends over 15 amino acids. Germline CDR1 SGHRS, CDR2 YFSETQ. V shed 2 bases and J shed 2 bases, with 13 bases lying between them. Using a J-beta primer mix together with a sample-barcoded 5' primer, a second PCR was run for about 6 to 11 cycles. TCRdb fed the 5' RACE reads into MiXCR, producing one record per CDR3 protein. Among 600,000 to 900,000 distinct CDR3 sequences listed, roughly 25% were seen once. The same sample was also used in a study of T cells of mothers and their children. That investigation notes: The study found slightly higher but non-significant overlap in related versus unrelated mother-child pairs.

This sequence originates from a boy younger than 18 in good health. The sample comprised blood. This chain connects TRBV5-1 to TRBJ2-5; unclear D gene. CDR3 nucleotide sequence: TGCGCCAGCAGCTTTGAGCCAGTTCAACAAGAGACCCAGTACTTC. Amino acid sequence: CASSFEPVQQETQYF. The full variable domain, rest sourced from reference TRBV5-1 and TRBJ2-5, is KAGVTQTPRYLIKTRGQQVTLSCSPISGHRSVSWYQQTPGQGLQFLFEYFSETQRNKGNFPGRFSGRQFSNSRSEMNVSTLELGDSALYLCASSFEPVQQETQYFGPGTRLLVL.